Below, one T cell receptor beta chain is given with its context. Its antigen is currently unknown. These data originate in a study of T cell repertoires and HLA-DP antigens. Study summary: Sorted CD137+CD4+ samples averaged approximately 0.2 ug DNA; pre-culture CD4+ samples, around 1,100 ng.

Study outcomes and limitations: Sorted CD137+ cells had clonality around 0.39 against both alloantigens, versus about 0.04 pre-culture.

The PCR primers covered 54 TRBV and 13 TRBJ segments. Clones were read by immunoSEQ multiplex PCR, and TCRdb kept only the in-frame ones, dropping some. This sample yields 75,000 to 90,000 clones, of which about 89% are seen a single time; 1.5% to 2% belongs to the top ten. CD4+ T cells, purified by negative selection, averaged approximately 98% purity. The source material was CD4+ T cells from PBMCs. The origin of this receptor is a man in his fifties in good health and CMV-seronegative.

CDR3 sequence (DNA): TGTGCCAGCAGTCGCGGGACAGGGGACGAGCAGTACTTC. It translates to CASSRGTGDEQYF. The chain uses TRBV5-6 and TRBJ2-7; 10 nucleotides agree with TRBD1. The CDR3 extends over 13 amino acids. The V segment lost 5 bases and the J segment 5 bases; nucleotides outside the gene matches: 4. Germline-derived CDR1 and CDR2 are SGHDT and YYEEEE.